This TCR beta chain is drawn from a study of glioma-infiltrating T cells after dendritic cell vaccination. TCRB CDR3 was amplified from 2 ug genomic DNA or less. Data came from immunoSEQ multiplex PCR; TCRdb stores just in-frame clones and leaves some out. Of 90,000 to 140,000 clones listed, around 91% were seen once; the top ten hold 2.7%. CDR3 length equals 19 residues. Per germline, CDR1 SGHRS and CDR2 YFSETQ. Trimming took 2 bases from V and 4 from J; bases not matched to a gene: 17. The time point: after dendritic cell vaccination, including at tumor progression/relapse. General study findings and limits: TCR clonality showed no direct relationship with survival.

About this clone itself: Its antigen is not identified.

The sequence came from a human donor with glioblastoma. Sequenced material: blood, taken after dendritic cell vaccination. The chain carries TRBV5-1 and TRBJ2-1; 8 nucleotides agree with TRBD2. The CDR3 loop is CASSFGPLDSGGIYNEQFF. In nucleotides, the CDR3 is TGCGCCAGCAGCTTTGGGCCACTAGACAGCGGGGGAATTTACAATGAGCAGTTCTTC.